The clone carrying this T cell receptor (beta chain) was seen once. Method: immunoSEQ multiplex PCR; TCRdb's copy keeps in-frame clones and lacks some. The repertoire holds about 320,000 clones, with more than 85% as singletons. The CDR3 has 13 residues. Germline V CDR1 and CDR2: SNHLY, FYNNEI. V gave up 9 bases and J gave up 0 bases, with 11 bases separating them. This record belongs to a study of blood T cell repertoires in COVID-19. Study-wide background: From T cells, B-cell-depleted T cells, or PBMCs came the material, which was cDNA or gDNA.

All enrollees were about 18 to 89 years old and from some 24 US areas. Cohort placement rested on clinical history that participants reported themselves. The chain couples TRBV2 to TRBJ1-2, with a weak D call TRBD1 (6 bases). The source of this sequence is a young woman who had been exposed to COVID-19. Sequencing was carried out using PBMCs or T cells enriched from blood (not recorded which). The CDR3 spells CARADRSNYGYTF. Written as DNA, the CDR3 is TGTGCCAGGGCGGACAGATCTAACTATGGCTACACCTTC.